This T cell receptor (beta chain) comes out of a study of HIV-infected patients and healthy controls (dated by TCRdb to 2014 to 2015). The library came from 5' RACE. Sequencer: Illumina MiSeq. The public reads were reprocessed in TCRdb via fastp at Q25 and MiXCR, keeping in-frame beta chains. CDR3 protein sequences are deduplicated, and each keeps its most common genes and DNA. The sample contains around 58,000 distinct CDR3 sequences, about a fifth of them found a single time. Clones ranked in the top ten supply about 1.5% of the sample. Regarding this clonotype: The clone's antigen remains unknown. No clone much larger than this one lies a single base away; base qualities are absent.

At the junction V is shortened by 3 bases and J by 0 bases; bases outside the gene matches: 10. There are 18 amino acids in the CDR3, from cysteine to phenylalanine inclusive. The sequence is cut down to CDR3 DNA, 54 bases in frame from base 1. Per the germline V gene, MGHRA is the CDR1 and YSYEKL is the CDR2. Sequenced: CD4+ T cells from blood. Recombination linked TRBV4-1 to TRBJ2-1, with 8 junctional bases fitting TRBD1. The TCR was taken from a human donor in good health. The CDR3 reads as follows: CASSHDRGSTTSYNEQFF. The bases read TGCGCCAGCAGCCATGACAGGGGTTCCACTACCTCCTACAATGAGCAGTTCTTC.